The sequence of this T cell receptor (beta chain) was determined in a study of cytomegalovirus exposure and HLA in healthy donors. From germline, CDR1 is SEHNR and CDR2 FQNEAQ (reference sequence). The CDR3 is 14 residues long. V shed 4 bases and J shed 0 bases, with 10 bases lying between them. This clone was observed many times. TCRdb keeps only in-frame clones here, not all; method: immunoSEQ multiplex PCR. The table lists roughly 200,000 clones, 86% of them singletons. Sequencing used PBMCs. This sequence was found in a young man in good health and CMV-seropositive. This chain links TRBV7-9 with TRBJ2-7, with D possibly TRBD2 on 5 matching bases. The CDR3 sequence is CASSSGESSYEQYF. CDR3 coding DNA: TGTGCCAGCAGCTCCGGGGAAAGCTCCTACGAGCAGTACTTC. Full variable domain (outside the CDR3, taken from reference TRBV7-9 and TRBJ2-7): DTGVSQNPRHKITKRGQNVTFRCDPISEHNRLYWYRQTLGQGPEFLTYFQNEAQLEKSRLLSDRFSAERPKGSFSTLEIQRTEQGDSAMYLCASSSGESSYEQYFGPGTRLTVT.